This TCR beta chain was observed in a study of graft-versus-host responses after intestinal transplantation (dated by TCRdb to about 2021). Background for the entire study: The transplants that recipients received were multivisceral, liver-intestinal, or isolated intestinal. Anti-thymocyte globulin induction was given to all recipients, followed by maintenance tacrolimus and steroids for 3 to 4 years. Bulk TCR-beta CDR3 sequencing was used to track graft-versus-host and host-versus-graft alloreactive T cell clones in the graft, circulation and bone marrow after intestinal transplantation. To identify alloreactive clones, pre-transplant mixed lymphocyte reaction products were sequenced and compared with unstimulated pre-transplant donor and recipient T cells. The cohort enrolled under 25 intestinal transplant recipients including one retransplant, and a few patients lacking pretransplant specimens were excluded. Donor T cell macrochimerism was defined as a peak of at least 4% donor T cells among recipient peripheral blood mononuclear cells. Instead of going to the commercial service, samples from a few later patients were sequenced in-house on an Illumina MiSeq and processed with MiXCR.

The junction carries 13 bases between V and J, which are trimmed by 0 bases and 3 bases respectively. CDR1 is given as SGHNT and CDR2 as YYREEE, both from the germline V gene (reference sequence). From the cysteine through the phenylalanine, the CDR3 covers 15 amino acids. Of the read, only the CDR3 DNA is kept; its 45 bases are in frame from base 1. Comments on this clone: Its binding antigen is unknown. The input lacks base qualities; no much larger clone sits a single base away.

Library construction relied on the immunoSEQ multiplex PCR assay. For most patients, genomic DNA was isolated with the Qiagen DNeasy Blood and Tissue Kit and shipped frozen to Adaptive Biotechnologies for TCR sequencing. For most patients, high-throughput TCR-beta CDR3 sequencing of genomic DNA was performed by Adaptive Biotechnologies. Concerning the study's data processing: Adaptive's ImmunoSEQ software supplied the TCR sequencing data for about 18 patients, while MiXCR and VDJtools were used to process a few other patients. To correct CD4 versus CD8 sorting errors, any sequence found in both subsets at a frequency ratio below 5:1 was removed. CDR3 nucleotide sequences shared between donor and recipient were removed because their origin could not be assigned. Alloreactive clones required at least 2-fold expansion over unstimulated cells and minimum CFSE-low frequency of 0.002% (template counts) or 0.001% (read counts). Clones detected in sequenced pre-transplant spleen, lymph node, or MLR CFSE-low populations of the donor or recipient were defined as mappable. The cumulative frequency of alloreactive clones was calculated as a percentage of all sequences, weighted by copy number. Drawn from immuneACCESS, this table holds only the in-frame rearrangements with V and J called that TCRdb kept. Clones are partly lost; checked studies trace under half to an unresolved V gene and leave the rest unexplained. D and trimming were read from the DNA, whereas the V and J calls and clone size are those reported in that table. In all, the sample holds 130,000 or so clones, and about nine tenths of those were seen once. The ten largest clones capture roughly 0.19% of the sample.

This specimen's time point label, interpreted: cells obtained before transplantation from donor or recipient. CD3+CD4+ and CD3+CD8+ populations were FACS-sorted from unstimulated pre-transplant donor and recipient cells taken from spleen or lymph nodes. What the research found in general, with its limitations: GvH clones were found in recipient bone marrow, and some of the GvH clones appeared earlier in ileal mucosa or blood, which is consistent with an intestinal mucosal origin. High GvH to HvG T cell clonal ratios were observed in the allografts of patients with donor T cell macrochimerism. Conclusions were limited by the relatively low number and heterogeneity of intestinal transplant patients. Early after transplant, declines in HvG clones were associated with peak levels of circulating GvH clones.

The sequence is built from TRBV5-4 and TRBJ2-7, and the D gene may be TRBD1, 6 bases matching. This sample comprised unstimulated CD4+ T cells sorted from spleen or lymph node cells, obtained before intestinal transplant. This receptor was obtained from a human donor who received an intestinal transplant. CDR3 protein: CASSLDRAPLYEQYF. The DNA sequence is TGTGCCAGCAGCTTGGACAGGGCGCCCCTCTACGAGCAGTACTTC.